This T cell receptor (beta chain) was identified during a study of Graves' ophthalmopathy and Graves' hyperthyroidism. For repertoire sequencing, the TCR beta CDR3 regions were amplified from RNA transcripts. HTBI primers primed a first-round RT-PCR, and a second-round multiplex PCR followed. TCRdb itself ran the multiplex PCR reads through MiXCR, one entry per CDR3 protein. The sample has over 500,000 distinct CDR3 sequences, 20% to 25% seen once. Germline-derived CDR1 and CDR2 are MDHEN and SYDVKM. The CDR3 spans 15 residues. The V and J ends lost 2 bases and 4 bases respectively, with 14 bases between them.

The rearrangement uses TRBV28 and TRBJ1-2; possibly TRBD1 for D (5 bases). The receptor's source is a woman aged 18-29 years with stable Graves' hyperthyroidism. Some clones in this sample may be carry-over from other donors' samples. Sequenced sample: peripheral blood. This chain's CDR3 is CASSLTGDRPYGYTF. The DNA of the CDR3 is TGTGCCAGCAGTTTAACAGGCGACAGACCCTATGGCTACACCTTC.